This T cell receptor beta chain was documented in a study of cytotoxic CD8 clonotypes in ibrutinib-treated CLL. Study details: The patient breakdown showed more than nine relapsed/refractory and some 16 treatment-naive cases, with 17 IGHV unmutated. Regarding the study as a whole: Circulating CD8+ T-cell counts were tracked by baseline clonality, which exceeded that of age-matched healthy donors.

This table comes from immunoSEQ multiplex PCR, and its TCRdb copy is limited to in-frame clones, with some not included. The data show fewer than 200,000 clones, about four fifths seen once. The CDR3 loop spans 15 amino acids. V was trimmed by 3 bases and J by 6 bases, leaving 15 bases between them. Germline CDR1 reads SGHRS; CDR2 reads YFSETQ. Regarding this clone: Its antigen remains unidentified.

This TCR was recovered from a human donor with chronic lymphocytic leukemia. V gene TRBV5-1 combines with J gene TRBJ1-4; D is unresolved. The sample was PBMCs, taken after 24 months of ibrutinib treatment. The CDR3 bases are TGCGCCAGCAGCTCCGCGGGCCCGCGGCATGAAAAACTGTTTTTT. Amino acids: CASSSAGPRHEKLFF.